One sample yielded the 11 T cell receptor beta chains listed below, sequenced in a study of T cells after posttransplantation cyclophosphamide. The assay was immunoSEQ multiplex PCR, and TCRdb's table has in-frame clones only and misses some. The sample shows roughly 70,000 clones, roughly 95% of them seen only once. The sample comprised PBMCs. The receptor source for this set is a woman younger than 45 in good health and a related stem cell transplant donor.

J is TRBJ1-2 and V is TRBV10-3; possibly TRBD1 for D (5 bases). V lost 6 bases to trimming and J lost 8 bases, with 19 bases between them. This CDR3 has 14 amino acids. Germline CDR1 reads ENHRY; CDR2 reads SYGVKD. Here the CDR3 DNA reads TGTGCCATCAGCTGGACCGGGGGAGGGAAGGGCTACACCTTC. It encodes CAISWTGGGKGYTF.

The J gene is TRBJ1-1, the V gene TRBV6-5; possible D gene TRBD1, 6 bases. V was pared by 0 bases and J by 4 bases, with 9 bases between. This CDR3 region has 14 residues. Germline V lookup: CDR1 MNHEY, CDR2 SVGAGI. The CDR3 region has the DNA TGTGCCAGCAGTTACTCGAGGGGGGGCACTGAAGCTTTCTTT. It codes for CASSYSRGGTEAFF.

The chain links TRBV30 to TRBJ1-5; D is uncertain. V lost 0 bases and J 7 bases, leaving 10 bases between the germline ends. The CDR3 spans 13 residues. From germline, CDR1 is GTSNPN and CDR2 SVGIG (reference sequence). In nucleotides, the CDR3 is TGTGCCTGGAGTGTACAAATGGGACAGCCCCAGCATTTT. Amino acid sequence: CAWSVQMGQPQHF.

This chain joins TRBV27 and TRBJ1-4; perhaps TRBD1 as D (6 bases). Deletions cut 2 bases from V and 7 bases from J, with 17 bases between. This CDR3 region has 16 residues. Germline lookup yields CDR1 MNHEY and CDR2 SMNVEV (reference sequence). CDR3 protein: CASSLRAGVEVEKLFF. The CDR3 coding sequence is TGTGCCAGCAGTTTACGTGCAGGGGTAGAGGTTGAAAAACTGTTTTTT.

CDR3 nucleotide sequence: TGCGCCAGCAGCAAAGACACAGGGGGGTCGTCCTACGAGCAGTACTTC. Residues: CASSKDTGGSSYEQYF. The chain combines TRBV5-1 with TRBJ2-7, with 8 nucleotides matching TRBD1. V shed 4 bases and J 1 base; nucleotides not matched to a gene: 10. This CDR3 comprises 16 residues. Germline CDR1 SGHRS, CDR2 YFSETQ.

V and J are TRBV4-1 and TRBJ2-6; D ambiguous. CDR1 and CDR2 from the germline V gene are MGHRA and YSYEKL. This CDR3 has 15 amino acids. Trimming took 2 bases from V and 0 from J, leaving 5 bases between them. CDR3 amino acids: CASSQLHSGANVLTF. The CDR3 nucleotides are TGCGCCAGCAGCCAACTCCACTCTGGGGCCAACGTCCTGACTTTC.

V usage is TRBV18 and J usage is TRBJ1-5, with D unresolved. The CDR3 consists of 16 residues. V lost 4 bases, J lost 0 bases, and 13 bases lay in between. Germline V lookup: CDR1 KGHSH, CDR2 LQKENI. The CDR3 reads CASSLESGVSNQPQHF. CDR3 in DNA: TGTGCCAGCTCACTAGAATCGGGTGTTAGCAATCAGCCCCAGCATTTT.

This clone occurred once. In DNA form, the CDR3 reads TGTGCCAGCTCAAGTTCGGCAGGGACGGCCGGTGGCTACACCTTC. Amino acid sequence: CASSSSAGTAGGYTF. The chain is built from TRBV18 and TRBJ1-2; weak D call: TRBD1 (5 bases). The CDR3 contains 15 residues. V was shortened by 5 bases and J by 7 bases, with 20 bases between the two germline ends. Germline V gives CDR1 KGHSH, CDR2 LQKENI.

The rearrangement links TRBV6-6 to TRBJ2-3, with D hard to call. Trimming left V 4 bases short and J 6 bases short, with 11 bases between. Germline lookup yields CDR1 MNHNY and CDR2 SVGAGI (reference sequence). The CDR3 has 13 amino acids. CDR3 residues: CASSSQLVDTQYF. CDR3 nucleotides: TGTGCCAGCAGTTCCCAACTGGTGGATACGCAGTATTTT.

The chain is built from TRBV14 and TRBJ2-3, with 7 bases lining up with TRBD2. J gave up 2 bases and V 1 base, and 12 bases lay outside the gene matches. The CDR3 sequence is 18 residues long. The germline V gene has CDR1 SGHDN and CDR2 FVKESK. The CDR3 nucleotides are TGTGCCAGCAGCCAAGGACCAGACAGCGGGATTGTCACAGATACGCAGTATTTT. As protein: CASSQGPDSGIVTDTQYF.

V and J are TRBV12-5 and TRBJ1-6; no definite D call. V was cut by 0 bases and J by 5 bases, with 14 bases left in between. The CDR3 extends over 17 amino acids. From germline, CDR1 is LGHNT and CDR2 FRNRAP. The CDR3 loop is CASGLVRGAGNNSPLHF. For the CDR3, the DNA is TGTGCTAGTGGTTTGGTACGGGGAGCGGGGAATAATTCACCCCTCCACTTT.